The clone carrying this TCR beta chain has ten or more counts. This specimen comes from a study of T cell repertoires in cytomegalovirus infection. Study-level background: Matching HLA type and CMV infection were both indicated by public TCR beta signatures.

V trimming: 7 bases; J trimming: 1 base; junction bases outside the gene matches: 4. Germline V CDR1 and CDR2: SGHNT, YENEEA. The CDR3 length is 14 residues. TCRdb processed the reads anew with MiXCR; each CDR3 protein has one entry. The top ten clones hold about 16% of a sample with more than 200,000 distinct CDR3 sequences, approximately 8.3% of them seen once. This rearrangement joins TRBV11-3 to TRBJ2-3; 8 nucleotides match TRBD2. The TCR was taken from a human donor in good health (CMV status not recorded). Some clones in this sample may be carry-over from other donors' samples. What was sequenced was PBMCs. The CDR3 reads CASKVTSGTDTQYF. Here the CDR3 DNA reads TGTGCCAGCAAAGTGACTAGCGGCACAGATACGCAGTATTTT.